The TCR beta chain under discussion was sequenced for a study of control samples from healthy donors and cancer patients (dated by TCRdb to 2018 to 2020). Concerning this clone: Its target antigen remains unknown. No much larger clonotype is one base removed from it; base qualities were not supplied.

The CDR3 starts with the cysteine, ends with the phenylalanine, and has 15 residues. The only DNA kept is the CDR3, 45 bases in frame from the first base. V has 5 bases trimmed and J has 6 bases trimmed; junction bases matching no gene number 13. Via the germline V gene, CDR1 is SGHRS and CDR2 YFSETQ. Preparation of the library involved the immunoSEQ multiplex PCR assay. TCRdb retrieved this table from immuneACCESS and kept in-frame rearrangements only. Not all clones are present; in checked studies, unresolved V genes account for under half, and no reason is known for the remainder. This sample gives about 170,000 clones in total; over 85% of them show up just once. The ten largest clones take up 12% of the sample.

The sequence links TRBV5-1 to TRBJ2-7; 8 middle bases align to TRBD1. The TCR sequence derives from a man younger than 40 in good health. The sample taken for sequencing was blood. Here is the DNA: TGCGCCAGCAGGTTGCCGGGACAGGAGCTTTCCGAGCAGTACTTC. Its amino acids are CASRLPGQELSEQYF.